One sample yielded the 12 T cell receptor beta chains listed below, sequenced in a study of T cell responses to AZD1222 COVID-19 vaccine. TCRdb's table, derived via immunoSEQ multiplex PCR, lists solely in-frame clones and lacks some. This sample carries more than 95,000 clones, 75% to 90% of them seen once, and the ten largest clones take approximately 40%. The sample was peripheral blood, taken 28 days after the second AZD1222 dose. The origin of the receptors is an adult who received the AZD1222 COVID-19 vaccine.

The chain couples TRBV7-7 to TRBJ2-3, with 7 bases fitting TRBD2. Germline lookup yields CDR1 SSHAT and CDR2 FNYEAQ (reference sequence). Germline trimming cut 5 bases from V and 1 base from J; bases unmatched to any gene: 3. The CDR3 covers 14 residues. This chain's CDR3 is CASSPLAGTDTQYF. The CDR3 nucleotides are TGTGCCAGCAGCCCCCTAGCGGGCACAGATACGCAGTATTTT.

The chain joins TRBV5-4 to TRBJ1-2; the D gene is possibly TRBD1 (5 bases). Germline V lookup: CDR1 SGHNT, CDR2 YYREEE (reference sequence). This CDR3 spans 14 amino acids. V was trimmed by 4 bases and J by 3 bases, leaving 13 bases between them. CDR3 DNA: TGTGCCAGCAGCGTCGGTGGGGACCACTATGGCTACACCTTC. Its translation is CASSVGGDHYGYTF.

The chain has TRBV19 and TRBJ1-4, with D unresolved. Between the trimmed V and J ends, which lost 1 base and 5 bases, there was a span of 11 bases. Germline CDR1 and CDR2: LNHDA and SQIVND (reference sequence). This CDR3 contains 15 residues. CDR3 DNA: TGTGCCAGTAGTATAGGGGCAGCAGGAAATGAAAAACTGTTTTTT. Residues: CASSIGAAGNEKLFF.

The chain couples TRBV11-2 to TRBJ2-2; D not resolved. Trimming shortened V by 0 bases and J by 4 bases, and 9 bases separated the two germline ends. Looked up from germline, CDR1 is SGHAT and CDR2 is FQNNGV. The CDR3 covers 15 residues. CDR3 in amino acids: CASSLELVGTGELFF. The DNA of the CDR3 is TGTGCCAGCAGCTTAGAACTGGTGGGCACCGGGGAGCTGTTTTTT.

The chain couples TRBV28 to TRBJ2-7, with 9 bases lining up with TRBD1. Germline V lookup: CDR1 MDHEN, CDR2 SYDVKM. The V segment lost 6 bases and the J segment 2 bases; nucleotides outside the gene matches: 8. The CDR3 is made up of 15 amino acids. The CDR3: CASRKAGQGTYEQYF. CDR3 DNA sequence: TGTGCCAGCAGGAAAGCGGGACAGGGAACCTACGAGCAGTACTTC.

V and J are TRBV6-6 and TRBJ2-3; the match to TRBD1 covers 7 bases. Looked up from germline, CDR1 is MNHNY and CDR2 is SVGAGI (reference sequence). The V segment lost 11 bases and the J segment 6 bases; nucleotides outside the gene matches: 14. This CDR3 is built from 14 residues. For the CDR3, the DNA is TGTGCCGGACAGGACCAGGGATCACCGGATACGCAGTATTTT. Protein: CAGQDQGSPDTQYF.

The chain links TRBV21-1 to TRBJ2-5. TRBV21-1 is assigned pseudogene status. CDR3 length equals 10 residues. Written as DNA, the CDR3 is TGTGCCAGCAGCGGGGAGACCCAGTACTTC. It translates to CASSGETQYF.

The rearrangement joins TRBV28 to TRBJ2-4; no clear D gene. Germline values: CDR1 MDHEN, CDR2 SYDVKM. Deletions cut 6 bases from V and 0 bases from J, with 12 bases between. The CDR3 sequence is 15 residues long. CDR3 loop: CASSPASLAKNIQYF. DNA for the CDR3: TGTGCCAGCAGCCCGGCTTCTCTAGCCAAAAACATTCAGTACTTC.

The genes are TRBV27 and TRBJ2-5, with D hard to call. The germline V gene encodes CDR1 MNHEY and CDR2 SMNVEV (reference sequence). V was cut by 3 bases and J by 4 bases, with 9 bases left in between. The length of the CDR3 is 13 residues. The CDR3 spells CASSFARRETQYF. The CDR3 nucleotides read TGTGCCAGCAGTTTCGCCAGGAGAGAGACCCAGTACTTC.

Only a few counts were recorded for this clone. The chain carries TRBV9 and TRBJ2-1, with D hard to call. The CDR3 length is 16 residues. Trimming left V 0 bases short and J 0 bases short, with 10 bases between. The V gene's germline CDR1 is SGDLS and CDR2 YYNGEE. The CDR3 region is CASSVASDSSYNEQFF. The DNA of the CDR3 is TGTGCCAGCAGCGTAGCCTCGGATAGCTCCTACAATGAGCAGTTCTTC.

V and J are TRBV7-2 and TRBJ2-7; possibly TRBD1 for D (6 bases). The germline gives CDR1 SGHTA, CDR2 FQGNSA. V lost 6 bases and J 1 base, leaving 16 bases between the germline ends. The CDR3 contains 15 residues. The chain's CDR3 is CASRLREGGSYEQYF. The CDR3 DNA reads TGTGCCAGCAGACTGAGGGAAGGGGGTTCCTACGAGCAGTACTTC.

V is TRBV5-4 and J is TRBJ2-7; 7 bases map to TRBD2. Unmatched junction bases numbered 10, after V lost 4 bases and J lost 0 bases. The length of the CDR3 is 16 residues. The V gene's germline CDR1 is SGHNT and CDR2 YYREEE (reference sequence). The CDR3 spells CASSARDYQSSYEQYF. In nucleotides, the CDR3 is TGTGCCAGCAGCGCCAGGGACTACCAGAGCTCCTACGAGCAGTACTTC.